These 17 T cell receptor beta chains share one sample of origin, sequenced in a study of blood T cells in healthy people across ages. A second about 6 to 12 cycle PCR used barcoded and J-beta primers. TCRdb re-derived calls from the 5' RACE reads in MiXCR, one entry per CDR3 protein. The sample shows about 1.1 million distinct CDR3 sequences, around two fifths of them seen only once. The sequenced sample was blood. The source is a man in his late teens or twenties in good health.

This clonotype occurred once. The gene calls are TRBV9 and TRBJ2-5; the match to TRBD2 covers 9 bases. Germline CDR1 SGDLS, CDR2 YYNGEE. Germline trimming cut 1 base from V and 1 base from J; bases unmatched to any gene: 5. The CDR3 spans 16 residues. CDR3 region: CASSVRAGGPQETQYF. The CDR3 nucleotides are TGTGCCAGCAGCGTACGGGCGGGGGGGCCCCAAGAGACCCAGTACTTC.

V and J are TRBV5-1 and TRBJ1-2; D call uncertain. There are 17 residues in the CDR3. In germline, CDR1 is SGHRS, CDR2 YFSETQ. Trimming pared 4 bases from V and 0 bases from J, leaving 19 bases between. CDR3 loop: CASSVDPGRPSNYGYTF. The CDR3 bases are TGCGCCAGCAGCGTGGATCCGGGGAGACCCTCTAACTATGGCTACACCTTC.

The V and J genes are TRBV20-1 and TRBJ2-5; D unresolved. Trimming cost V 5 bases and J 4 bases, with 8 bases left between them. This CDR3 is 11 amino acids long. Germline lookup yields CDR1 DFQATT and CDR2 SNEGSKA (reference sequence). CDR3 region: CSALIGETQYF. CDR3 nucleotides: TGCAGTGCTTTGATTGGAGAGACCCAGTACTTC.

In this sample, this clonotype turned up once. This may stem from a read error, because a much larger clone lies one nucleotide away. The chain uses TRBV7-2 and TRBJ2-1; 10 nucleotides match TRBD2. Near its end, the DNA agrees better with TRBJ2-7, so the J call may be wrong. Germline values: CDR1 SGHTA, CDR2 FQGNSA. The CDR3 runs to 14 residues. CDR3 residues: CASSLGTSGHEQYF. DNA for the CDR3: TGTGCCAGCAGCTTAGGGACTAGCGGACATGAGCAGTACTTC.

The rearrangement uses TRBV2 and TRBJ1-1; D unclear. Germline values: CDR1 SNHLY, CDR2 FYNNEI. Between the trimmed V and J ends, which lost 4 bases and 0 bases, there was a span of 12 bases. The CDR3 extends over 15 amino acids. In nucleotides, the CDR3 is TGTGCCAGCAGTGTCGATACAGTCATGAACACTGAAGCTTTCTTT. Translation gives CASSVDTVMNTEAFF.

The chain joins TRBV30 to TRBJ1-6; 7 bases agree with TRBD1. The germline CDR1 and CDR2 sequences are GTSNPN and SVGIG (reference sequence). The CDR3 contains 14 residues. V shed 3 bases and J 5 bases; nucleotides not matched to a gene: 4. CDR3 loop: CAWRRDSDNSPLHF. The CDR3 bases are TGTGCCTGGAGAAGGGACAGTGATAATTCACCCCTCCACTTT.

The chain employs TRBV28 and TRBJ2-3; 9 nucleotides agree with TRBD1. The V gene end was trimmed by 2 bases and the J gene end by 4 bases; junction bases not matched to a gene: 10. CDR3 length: 17 residues. Germline V gene sequence: CDR1 MDHEN, CDR2 SYDVKM. The CDR3 bases are TGTGCCAGCAGTTTAGGAGACACAGGGGGCGAAGCAGATACGCAGTATTTT. This codes for CASSLGDTGGEADTQYF. The whole variable domain, remainder taken from reference TRBV28 and TRBJ2-3, is DVKVTQSSRYLVKRTGEKVFLECVQDMDHENMFWYRQDPGLGLRLIYFSYDVKMKEKGDIPEGYSVSREKKERFSLILESASTNQTSMYLCASSLGDTGGEADTQYFGPGTRLTVL.

This clonotype was observed a handful of times. The V call is TRBV27, the J call TRBJ1-2; 7 bases line up with TRBD1. V was pared by 6 bases and J by 6 bases, with 10 bases of the junction left unmatched. Looked up from germline, CDR1 is MNHEY and CDR2 is SMNVEV (reference sequence). The CDR3 sequence is 14 residues long. CDR3 sequence (DNA): TGTGCCAGCAGACAAGAGAGACAGGGAAATGGCTACACCTTC. Its protein product is CASRQERQGNGYTF.

This chain joins TRBV7-2 and TRBJ2-1; D possibly corresponds to TRBD1 (5 bases). This CDR3 spans 14 amino acids. CDR1 is SGHTA, CDR2 FQGNSA, per germline. Trimming pared 4 bases from V and 6 bases from J, leaving 13 bases between. In DNA, the CDR3 is TGTGCCAGCAGCTCGCCCGACAGAGCCAATGAGCAGTTCTTC. Translating it yields CASSSPDRANEQFF.

This sequence joins TRBV20-1 and TRBJ2-2, with a weak D call TRBD1 (6 bases). This CDR3 spans 15 amino acids. With 5 bases removed from V and 1 base from J, the gap between germline ends came to 14 bases. Per the germline V gene, CDR1 is DFQATT and CDR2 is SNEGSKA (reference sequence). The CDR3 coding sequence is TGCAGTGCTGACACGGACAGCGGGAACACCGGGGAGCTGTTTTTT. It codes for CSADTDSGNTGELFF.

The gene calls are TRBV10-3 and TRBJ1-6; D is unresolved. The CDR3 spans 13 residues. V gave up 6 bases and J gave up 1 base, with 4 bases separating them. Germline V gene sequence: CDR1 ENHRY, CDR2 SYGVKD. CDR3 coding DNA: TGTGCCATCAGGGGATCCTATAATTCACCCCTCCACTTT. As protein: CAIRGSYNSPLHF.

This clonotype came up a few times. The chain links TRBV9 to TRBJ2-1; tentative D call: TRBD1 (5 bases). CDR1 is SGDLS and CDR2 is YYNGEE in the germline V gene. This CDR3 contains 15 residues. V dropped 0 bases and J dropped 7 bases, with 14 bases sitting between them. CDR3 nucleotides: TGTGCCAGCAGCGTAGGCAGGGTCGCCTTGAATGAGCAGTTCTTC. Translating gives CASSVGRVALNEQFF.

CDR3 in DNA: TGCAGTGCTAGGGAGGACCTTTACAATGAGCAGTTCTTC. This gives the protein CSAREDLYNEQFF. V is TRBV20-1 and J is TRBJ2-1; D perhaps matches TRBD2 (5 bases). Germline assignment: CDR1 DFQATT and CDR2 SNEGSKA (reference sequence). The CDR3 sequence is 13 residues long. Trimming took off 3 bases at V and 4 bases at J, with 10 bases between the two ends.

In its sample, this clonotype was seen many times. J is TRBJ2-1 and V is TRBV25-1, with 9 bases identical to TRBD1. Germline CDR1 is MGHDK and CDR2 is SYGVNS. The CDR3 consists of 16 residues. The ends lost 4 bases at V and 5 bases at J; junction bases unmatched: 9. The CDR3 bases are TGTGCCAGCAGTGCAGATACAGGGGGCCAAGACAATGAGCAGTTCTTC. Protein product: CASSADTGGQDNEQFF.

Only a few counts were recorded for this clonotype. The J gene is TRBJ2-1, the V gene TRBV6-5, with TRBD2 matching 10 bases. Germline V gene data show CDR1 as MNHEY and CDR2 as SVGAGI. Trimming cost V 5 bases and J 4 bases; bases outside gene matches: 5. The CDR3 length is 15 residues. CDR3 residues: CASSQLAGMYNEQFF. The DNA of the CDR3 is TGTGCCAGCAGTCAACTAGCGGGGATGTACAATGAGCAGTTCTTC.

This clonotype was seen more than once but under ten times. The J gene is TRBJ1-2, the V gene TRBV9; TRBD1 agrees at 11 bases. V lost 3 bases, J lost 4 bases, and 5 bases stayed unmatched. This CDR3 spans 15 amino acids. In germline, CDR1 is SGDLS, CDR2 YYNGEE. CDR3 sequence (DNA): TGTGCCAGCAGCGGGACAGGGGGCGCGGGCTATGGCTACACCTTC. It encodes CASSGTGGAGYGYTF.

CDR3 bases: TGCAGCGTTGACCTTTTTGTAGGGAGGTACAATGAGCAGTTCTTC. This gives the protein CSVDLFVGRYNEQFF. The V call is TRBV29-1, the J call TRBJ2-1; maybe TRBD2 (6 bases). V was shortened by 3 bases and J by 4 bases, with 16 bases between the two germline ends. This CDR3 has 15 amino acids. The germline V gene encodes CDR1 SQVTM and CDR2 ANQGSEA.